This is a list of T cell receptor beta chains from one sample in a study of T cell responses to AZD1222 COVID-19 vaccine. Clones were read by immunoSEQ multiplex PCR, and TCRdb kept only the in-frame ones, dropping some. The table lists roughly 100,000 clones, almost 90% of them singletons. Sequenced material: peripheral blood, taken 28 days after the second AZD1222 dose. These receptors all come from an adult who received the AZD1222 COVID-19 vaccine. Both conserved end residues are part of each CDR3. The order of the fields is V gene, D gene, J gene, clone size, CDR3 DNA, CDR3 protein. The D gene is left open where the match is weak. Clone size is not always given. Where it is, it says once, few, many or a class for expanded clones.

TRBV28	TRBD1	TRBJ1-5	-	TGTGCCAGCACCAGCAGGGGGCATCAGCCCCAGCATTTT	CASTSRGHQPQHF
TRBV9	-	TRBJ2-3	few	TGTGCCAGCAGCCCTCTTCATGGGCGGGATACGCAGTATTTT	CASSPLHGRDTQYF
TRBV11-2	-	TRBJ1-4	-	TGTGCCAGCAGCTTGGACAGAAATGAAAAACTGTTTTTT	CASSLDRNEKLFF
TRBV10-3	TRBD2	TRBJ2-1	-	TGTGCCATCAGTGGGAGGACTAGCGGTGCCAGGGGCAATGAGCAGTTCTTC	CAISGRTSGARGNEQFF
TRBV7-9	-	TRBJ1-2	-	TGTGCCAGCAGCTTCCCCGACAGGTCTTATGGCTACACCTTC	CASSFPDRSYGYTF
TRBV5-1	TRBD1	TRBJ1-1	-	TGCGCCAGCAGCCTCGGACAGGGGGACATGAACACTGAAGCTTTCTTT	CASSLGQGDMNTEAFF
TRBV6-2/TRBV6-3	-	TRBJ2-3	once	TGTGCCAGCAGTTACCCCACTCGGGGGCTAGCGAACACAGATACGCAGTATTTT	CASSYPTRGLANTDTQYF
TRBV29-1	TRBD1	TRBJ1-1	-	TGCAGCGCGGACAGGGGAAAAACTGAAGCTTTCTTT	CSADRGKTEAFF
TRBV3-1/TRBV3-2	-	TRBJ2-1	-	TGTGCCAGCAGCCAAGACACGGGAGTACATAATGAGCAGTTCTTC	CASSQDTGVHNEQFF
TRBV29-1	-	TRBJ1-2	-	TGCAGCGTGGGTGGGGGGAGCCAGGGTGACTACACCTTC	CSVGGGSQGDYTF
TRBV15	-	TRBJ2-3	-	TGTGCCACCAGCAGAGGGGGGTACTCAGATACGCAGTATTTT	CATSRGGYSDTQYF
TRBV24-1	TRBD2	TRBJ2-1	-	TGTGCCACCAGTGAGGGGACTAGCGGGACGAGAGTCGCATACAATGAGCAGTTCTTC	CATSEGTSGTRVAYNEQFF
TRBV20-1	-	TRBJ1-4	-	TGCAGTGCTAGTTTTTTTCGAGAAAAACTGTTTTTT	CSASFFREKLFF
TRBV4-1	TRBD1	TRBJ1-4	-	TGCGCCAGCAGCCAAGTAACCGGGACAGGGGTGTTAGCTAATGAAAAACTGTTTTTT	CASSQVTGTGVLANEKLFF
TRBV7-7	-	TRBJ2-1	many	TGTGCCAGCAGCTTAGACGGCGGAGCCTTCAATGAGCAGTTCTTC	CASSLDGGAFNEQFF
TRBV10-3	-	TRBJ2-3	-	TGTGCCATCTCTAGAGTAGGGGGCACAGATACGCAGTATTTT	CAISRVGGTDTQYF
TRBV6-5	TRBD1	TRBJ1-1	-	TGTGCCAGCGACAGGGGGCCGGGCACTGAAGCTTTCTTT	CASDRGPGTEAFF
TRBV28	-	TRBJ1-6	-	TGTGCCAGCACACCCCCTAGGGGTACTAATTCACCCCTCCACTTT	CASTPPRGTNSPLHF
TRBV5-1	TRBD1	TRBJ1-4	once	TGCGCCAGCAGCTGGGGACAGGGTACAAATGAAAAACTGTTTTTT	CASSWGQGTNEKLFF
TRBV19	-	TRBJ1-5	-	TGTGCCAGTACCCTCGGCCTCTTCAATCAGCCCCAGCATTTT	CASTLGLFNQPQHF
TRBV16	-	TRBJ1-4	-	TGTGCCAGCAGCCCCCGCGGGTTGGGGCGTGAAAAACTGTTTTTT	CASSPRGLGREKLFF
TRBV18	TRBD2	TRBJ2-7	once	TGTGCCAGCTCGGCGGTAGCGGGAGAGTACGAGCAGTACTTC	CASSAVAGEYEQYF
TRBV5-5	-	TRBJ2-7	-	TGTGCCAGCAGCGAAGGGGCCAATCGTGGCGAGCAGTACTTC	CASSEGANRGEQYF
TRBV29-1	TRBD2	TRBJ2-7	-	TGCAGCGTGAGCGGGGGCTCCTACCACGAGCAGTACTTC	CSVSGGSYHEQYF
TRBV30	-	TRBJ1-5	-	TGTGCCTGGAGTGTACCCCCAGGGAACTATCAGCCCCAGCATTTT	CAWSVPPGNYQPQHF
TRBV11-3	TRBD2	TRBJ2-7	-	TGTGCCAGCAGCTTAGGCGGGAGCTACGAGCAGTACTTC	CASSLGGSYEQYF
TRBV5-4	TRBD1	TRBJ2-7	once	TGTGCCAGCAGCCTGGACAGGGGGGCTTATGAGCAGTACTTC	CASSLDRGAYEQYF
TRBV6-1	-	TRBJ1-6	once	TGTGCCAGCAGTGAATTTCGGGGGAGAAATTCACCCCTCCACTTT	CASSEFRGRNSPLHF
TRBV7-2	TRBD1	TRBJ1-1	-	TGTGCCAGCAGCTTTGGACAGGGGGAAACTGAAGCTTTCTTT	CASSFGQGETEAFF
TRBV5-1	TRBD2	TRBJ2-2	-	TGCGCCAGCAGCTTAGCGGGAGGGCCGGGCACCGGGGAGCTGTTTTTT	CASSLAGGPGTGELFF
TRBV3-1/TRBV3-2	-	TRBJ1-4	-	TGTGCCAGCAGCCAAGATTGGCAAAAACTGTTTTTT	CASSQDWQKLFF
TRBV29-1	TRBD1	TRBJ1-1	-	TGCAGCGTTGTGGGACAGGGGGTAAAGACTGAAGCTTTCTTT	CSVVGQGVKTEAFF
TRBV4-1	TRBD2	TRBJ2-7	-	TGCGCCAGCAGCCGCACTACTAGCGGGAGTTTCTACGAGCAGTACTTC	CASSRTTSGSFYEQYF
TRBV28	-	TRBJ1-5	-	TGTGCCAGCACTCCCTCTTTAGGAAATCAGCCCCAGCATTTT	CASTPSLGNQPQHF
TRBV29-1	TRBD2	TRBJ2-5	-	TGCAGCGTTGAAAACGTGGGACTAGCCGAGACCCAGTACTTC	CSVENVGLAETQYF
TRBV6-5	-	TRBJ1-6	few	TGTGCCAGCAGGGGCTCCCGCGGCTATAATTCACCCCTCCACTTT	CASRGSRGYNSPLHF
TRBV4-1	TRBD2	TRBJ2-1	-	TGCGCCAGCAGCCTTCAGCGGGATTACTACAATGAGCAGTTCTTC	CASSLQRDYYNEQFF
TRBV5-1	TRBD1	TRBJ2-7	-	TGCGCCAGCAGCTCGACAGGGGGCTCCTACGAGCAGTACTTC	CASSSTGGSYEQYF
TRBV2	TRBD1	TRBJ1-5	few	TGTGCCAGCAGTAAAGGACAGGGACATCAGCCCCAGCATTTT	CASSKGQGHQPQHF
TRBV30	-	TRBJ1-2	-	TGTGCCTGGAGTGCCGCCGGGCCTCCGTATGGCTACACCTTC	CAWSAAGPPYGYTF
TRBV14	TRBD2	TRBJ2-2	-	TGTGCCAGCAGCACGGAGCCGGGACTAGCGGGAGCCGGGGAGCTGTTTTTT	CASSTEPGLAGAGELFF
TRBV12-3/TRBV12-4	TRBD1	TRBJ2-1	-	TGTGCCAGCAGAACGGACAGGGGAGGTGAGCAGTTCTTC	CASRTDRGGEQFF
TRBV5-4	TRBD1	TRBJ1-1	-	TGTGCCAGCACCAAGGACAGGGTAAACACTGAAGCTTTCTTT	CASTKDRVNTEAFF
TRBV14	-	TRBJ1-1	-	TGTGCCAGCAGCCATTTAATTGGGAGTCCGGAGGGCACTGAAGCTTTCTTT	CASSHLIGSPEGTEAFF
TRBV27	-	TRBJ1-1	-	TGTGCCAGCAGTCCATATACCAATATCGGACGGATGAACACTGAAGCTTTCTTT	CASSPYTNIGRMNTEAFF
TRBV25-1	-	TRBJ2-7	-	TGTGCCAGCTACAAATCGGGGGGCCACAACGAGCAGTACTTC	CASYKSGGHNEQYF
TRBV11-2	-	TRBJ2-7	-	TGTGCCAGCAGCTTTTGGTTAACAGGGTCCACCTACGAGCAGTACTTC	CASSFWLTGSTYEQYF
TRBV10-3	TRBD2	TRBJ2-7	-	TGTGCCACCCGGACTAGCGGAGCAACCTACGAGCAGTACTTC	CATRTSGATYEQYF
TRBV12-3/TRBV12-4	-	TRBJ2-7	-	TGTGCCAGCAGTTTTCTTGAGGAGCAGTACTTC	CASSFLEEQYF